The rows below give T cell receptor beta chains drawn from one sample of a study of beta chain features in type 1 diabetes. Generated by immunoSEQ multiplex PCR, the TCRdb table keeps only in-frame clones and is missing some. The table lists approximately 100,000 clones, roughly 40% of them singletons. Sequenced input: stem cell memory CD4+ T cells from blood. The receptors were sampled from a woman under 30 in good health. Both conserved end residues are trimmed from each CDR3. Each record gives: CDR3 protein, clone size, J gene, V gene. Clone size is stated in some rows and not others, as once, few, many or a class when expanded.

SPGQKETQY few TRBJ2-5 TRBV20-1
ASSLGGLAAPYEQY few TRBJ2-7 TRBV7-9
ASSPRLIQKETQY . TRBJ2-5 TRBV19
AISESFQGGETQY few TRBJ2-5 TRBV10-3
ASSFSGRLETQY . TRBJ2-5 TRBV7-7
ASRRPPGLAGREQY . TRBJ2-7 TRBV11-2
ASSRGQFDEKLF few TRBJ1-4 TRBV4-1
SVPSEASYEQY few TRBJ2-7 TRBV29-1
AWTGTWGGPQH . TRBJ1-5 TRBV30
ASSFGGLVGNQPQH few TRBJ1-5 TRBV7-8
ASFRGNYGYT . TRBJ1-2 TRBV28
ASSLGAGSYTQY few TRBJ2-3 TRBV7-7
ASRPASASYEQY few TRBJ2-7 TRBV28
ASSWAGQAVDTQY . TRBJ2-3 TRBV7-2
ASRQTGELF . TRBJ2-2 TRBV6-5
ASNPQFYGYT . TRBJ1-2 TRBV6-1
AISGGGQAKNIQY few TRBJ2-4 TRBV10-3
ATSREGGLAGGQTQY . TRBJ2-3 TRBV15
ASSGRQSSYEQY . TRBJ2-7 TRBV25-1
ASSYVAGEGQETQY once TRBJ2-5 TRBV6-5
ASSARRSGDQSSYEQY . TRBJ2-7 TRBV5-1
ANASAAVGHPVAF . TRBJ1-1 TRBV27
ASSLDRGQPQH . TRBJ1-5 TRBV5-1
ASSLMDSYEQY . TRBJ2-7 TRBV6-1
ASRYLVTATEAF few TRBJ1-1 TRBV7-2
ASSFLPGDQPQH . TRBJ1-5 TRBV7-2
ASSLNWGSLEQY . TRBJ2-7 TRBV5-6
ASSFRREGNEQF few TRBJ2-1 TRBV5-1
ASSSGGRAETQY . TRBJ2-5 TRBV28
ASSLDRGLPNTEAF few TRBJ1-1 TRBV27
ASSTNREHEQY . TRBJ2-7 TRBV6-5
ASSLGQTNTGELF . TRBJ2-2 TRBV5-1
ASSESIITQETQY . TRBJ2-5 TRBV10-2
ASRLTGGTYEQY few TRBJ2-7 TRBV28
ASRPTGPPFYEQY . TRBJ2-7 TRBV28
SVIRQSKAEAF few TRBJ1-1 TRBV29-1
ASSLGQGRNQPQH . TRBJ1-5 TRBV5-5
AISDSGHWNEQF . TRBJ2-1 TRBV10-3
ASSGLRDTEAF . TRBJ1-1 TRBV2
ASMLHGGAQGVVGYT once TRBJ1-2 TRBV28